Listed here are 22 T cell receptor beta chains from one sample, sequenced in a study of T cells in Graves' hyperthyroidism and ophthalmopathy. TCR beta CDR3 regions were amplified from RNA. First-round RT-PCR of the TCR CDR3 relied on the HTBI primer set. One entry per CDR3 protein, called by TCRdb with MiXCR from the multiplex PCR reads. The sample carries some 350,000 distinct CDR3 sequences, roughly 15% recorded once. The sample comprised blood. The receptors originated from an older woman with Graves' ophthalmopathy.

This clonotype was observed a handful of times. The V call is TRBV5-6, the J call TRBJ2-3, with D possibly matching TRBD1 (5 bases). V shed 4 bases and J shed 0 bases, with 12 bases lying between them. Germline V lookup: CDR1 SGHDT, CDR2 YYEEEE. CDR3 length: 15 amino acids. In nucleotides, the CDR3 is TGTGCCAGCAGCGCAGGGTGGCAGAGCACAGATACGCAGTATTTT. It encodes CASSAGWQSTDTQYF.

At least ten counts were recorded for this clonotype. This chain joins TRBV9 and TRBJ2-7, with 8 bases that match TRBD1. The CDR3 consists of 14 residues. Germline CDR1 and CDR2: SGDLS and YYNGEE. Trimming at V came to 8 bases and at J to 5 bases, leaving 12 bases not matched to a gene. The CDR3 DNA reads TGTGCCAGTACCAGGGGGCCGACCACCCACGAGCAGTACTTC. This sequence encodes CASTRGPTTHEQYF. The variable domain in full, completed from reference TRBV9 and TRBJ2-7, reads DSGVTQTPKHLITATGQRVTLRCSPRSGDLSVYWYQQSLDQGLQFLIQYYNGEERAKGNILERFSAQQFPDLHSELNLSSLELGDSALYFCASTRGPTTHEQYFGPGTRLTVT.

This chain joins TRBV20-1 and TRBJ2-3, with TRBD2 identical over 8 bases. CDR1 DFQATT and CDR2 SNEGSKA come from the germline V gene (reference sequence). The CDR3 has 13 residues. The CDR3 sequence is CRGTSGSTDTQYF. The CDR3 DNA reads as TGCAGGGGCACTAGCGGAAGCACAGATACGCAGTATTTT.

This clonotype has at least ten counts. The chain combines TRBV7-2 with TRBJ2-5; D is possibly TRBD2 (5 bases). The germline CDR1 and CDR2 sequences are SGHTA and FQGNSA. Deletions cut 2 bases from V and 4 bases from J, with 14 bases between. The CDR3 consists of 15 residues. The CDR3 DNA reads TGTGCCAGCAGCTTAACGGAGGTTGTCGCAGAGACCCAGTACTTC. Translation gives CASSLTEVVAETQYF.

The V and J genes are TRBV19 and TRBJ2-1; TRBD2 aligns across 8 bases. This CDR3 spans 17 amino acids. Germline V gene lookup returns CDR1 LNHDA and CDR2 SQIVND (reference sequence). Unmatched junction bases numbered 17, after V lost 5 bases and J lost 8 bases. The CDR3 loop reads CASSEVVTSGREDEQFF. The CDR3 DNA sequence: TGTGCCAGTAGTGAGGTGGTAACATCCGGGAGGGAGGATGAGCAGTTCTTC. The full variable domain, in which reference TRBV19 and TRBJ2-1 provide the parts outside the CDR3, is DGGITQSPKYLFRKEGQNVTLSCEQNLNHDAMYWYRQDPGQGLRLIYYSQIVNDFQKGDIAEGYSVSREKKESFPLTVTSAQKNPTAFYLCASSEVVTSGREDEQFFGPGTRLTVL.

This clonotype was recorded a few times. The chain uses TRBV12-3 or TRBV12-4 and TRBJ2-2; D is unclear. CDR3 size: 15 residues. Deletions cut 8 bases from V and 5 bases from J, with 18 bases between. The CDR3 loop reads CASCPWVVNTGELFF. CDR3 nucleotides: TGTGCCAGCTGTCCGTGGGTCGTAAATACCGGGGAGCTGTTTTTT.

This clonotype occurred many times. The chain uses TRBV5-1 and TRBJ2-3; TRBD1 or TRBD2 may be the D gene (5 bases each). The CDR3 has 15 amino acids. The germline V and J ends were trimmed by 5 bases and 5 bases, with 18 bases remaining between them. Germline-derived CDR1 and CDR2 are SGHRS and YFSETQ. This CDR3 is CASSRGPRAEDTQYF. CDR3 nucleotides: TGCGCCAGCAGTCGGGGCCCCAGGGCGGAAGATACGCAGTATTTT.

Many counts were recorded for this clonotype. The chain joins TRBV20-1 to TRBJ2-7; 11 nucleotides agree with TRBD2. This CDR3 is 16 amino acids long. The V gene's germline CDR1 is DFQATT and CDR2 SNEGSKA (reference sequence). The junction had 17 bases not matched to a gene; V was cut back by 6 bases and J by 7 bases. This chain's CDR3 is CSAFGDTSGRTGEQYF. In DNA, the CDR3 is TGCAGTGCCTTCGGCGACACTAGCGGGAGAACGGGTGAGCAGTACTTC.

The rearrangement uses TRBV12-3 or TRBV12-4 and TRBJ2-5, with D possibly matching TRBD2 (6 bases). The CDR3 is made up of 13 amino acids. With 7 bases removed from V and 6 bases from J, the gap between germline ends came to 15 bases. CDR3 bases: TGTGCCAGCACCCCACTAGCTACCCAGACCCAGTACTTC. Amino acid sequence: CASTPLATQTQYF.

Note on this clonotype: This may be a read error, as it is one base from a much larger clone. This chain links TRBV3-1 with TRBJ1-1; D might be TRBD1 (6 bases). The germline gives CDR1 LGHDT, CDR2 YNNKEL (reference sequence). This CDR3 region has 15 residues. The DNA for the CDR3 is TGTGCCAGCAGCCCTAAAGGGGGGTTCGGCACTGAAGCTTCCTTT. This codes for CASSPKGGFGTEASF.

In this sample, this clonotype turned up many times. The chain has TRBV29-1 and TRBJ1-4, with D tentatively TRBD1 (6 bases). V lost 4 bases and J lost 0, with 6 bases in between. Germline assignment: CDR1 SQVTM and CDR2 ANQGSEA. The CDR3 has 13 residues. CDR3 protein: CSVGDTTNEKLFF. In DNA, the CDR3 is TGCAGCGTTGGGGACACAACTAATGAAAAACTGTTTTTT.

This clonotype was seen just once. This may be a read error: a much more frequent sequence differs by one nucleotide. The chain carries TRBV20-1 and TRBJ2-1, with TRBD2 matching over 8 bases. The CDR3 totals 15 residues. CDR1 DFQATT and CDR2 SNEGSKA come from the germline V gene (reference sequence). CDR3 sequence reads: CSAIVTSGPYNEQSF. The CDR3, as DNA: TGCAGTGCCATCGTCACTAGCGGACCCTACAATGAGCAGTCCTTC.

This clonotype was recorded a few times. The gene calls are TRBV4-1 and TRBJ2-1, with 10 positions matching TRBD2. The CDR3 runs to 16 residues. CDR1 and CDR2 (germline): MGHRA, YSYEKL. Losses at the gene ends were 0 bases for V and 4 bases for J; bases not matched to a gene: 3. CDR3 DNA: TGCGCCAGCAGCCAAGATGTAGCGGGAGGATACAATGAGCAGTTCTTC. Translating it yields CASSQDVAGGYNEQFF.

There are a few counts of this clonotype. The chain has TRBV6-2 or TRBV6-3 and TRBJ2-1; no definite D call. Germline V gene sequence: CDR1 MNHEY, CDR2 SVGEGT. V lost 7 bases and J lost 2, with 9 bases in between. CDR3 length: 13 residues. CDR3 in DNA: TGTGCCAGCAAGAGTGGTCCCTACAATGAGCAGTTCTTC. Residues: CASKSGPYNEQFF.

This clonotype was counted many times. The rearrangement links TRBV20-1 to TRBJ1-2; possible D gene TRBD1, 5 bases. Trimming cost V 5 bases and J 1 base, with 17 bases left between them. The germline CDR1 and CDR2 sequences are DFQATT and SNEGSKA (reference sequence). The CDR3 runs to 15 residues. In DNA, the CDR3 is TGCAGTGCTGCCGGGACCGCCACTAATAACTATGGCTACACCTTC. It encodes CSAAGTATNNYGYTF.

V and J are TRBV7-3 and TRBJ2-3; D gene ambiguous. Trimming removed 5 bases from V and 5 bases from J, with 14 bases in between. This CDR3 is 14 amino acids long. Germline V gene lookup returns CDR1 SGHTA and CDR2 FQGTGA. CDR3 in DNA: TGTGCCAGCAGCCCGACCCAGAGTGGAGATACGCAGTATTTT. Protein product: CASSPTQSGDTQYF.

The chain couples TRBV9 to TRBJ2-1; 8 positions agree with TRBD2. The V gene end was trimmed by 4 bases and the J gene end by 6 bases; junction bases not matched to a gene: 9. CDR3 length: 15 amino acids. Per the germline V gene, CDR1 is SGDLS and CDR2 is YYNGEE. DNA for the CDR3: TGTGCCAGCAGCATACGGTCGGGGGGGGGCAATGAGCAGTTCTTC. Translating gives CASSIRSGGGNEQFF.

This clonotype was seen ten or more times. The V and J genes are TRBV12-3 or TRBV12-4 and TRBJ2-5; 10 bases match TRBD1. The J segment lost 5 bases and the V segment lost 4 bases, leaving 4 bases of the junction unmatched. CDR3 size: 14 residues. DNA of the CDR3: TGTGCCAGCAGTTCCGGGACAGGGGCGGAGACCCAGTACTTC. It specifies CASSSGTGAETQYF.

This clonotype was seen at least ten times. The V gene is TRBV6-2 or TRBV6-3, the J gene TRBJ2-5; D may be TRBD2 (6 bases). CDR1 MNHEY and CDR2 SVGEGT come from the germline V gene. This CDR3 has 15 residues. Trimming took off 2 bases at V and 4 bases at J, with 14 bases between the two ends. The CDR3 sequence is CASSYPSSGIETQYF. CDR3 DNA: TGTGCCAGCAGTTACCCGAGTAGCGGTATAGAGACCCAGTACTTC.

This clonotype came up many times. The CDR3 protein is CSVDMGASGTDTQYF. CDR3 in DNA: TGCAGCGTTGACATGGGGGCTAGCGGCACAGATACGCAGTATTTT. This chain uses TRBV29-1 with TRBJ2-3; possibly TRBD1 or TRBD2 for D (6 bases each). Germline CDR1 and CDR2: SQVTM and ANQGSEA. The CDR3 totals 15 residues. The germline V and J ends were trimmed by 3 bases and 1 base, with 14 bases remaining between them.

This clonotype was counted ten times or more. The J gene is TRBJ2-5, the V gene TRBV20-1, with 15 bases matching TRBD2. The CDR3 has 16 residues. Losses at the gene ends were 4 bases for V and 4 bases for J; bases not matched to a gene: 7. Per germline, CDR1 DFQATT and CDR2 SNEGSKA (reference sequence). CDR3 in DNA: TGCAGTGCTACAGGACTAGCGGGAGGGTCGCGAGAGACCCAGTACTTC. Translating it yields CSATGLAGGSRETQYF.

The rearrangement uses TRBV12-3 or TRBV12-4 and TRBJ2-3, with D hard to call. Trimming took off 5 bases at V and 11 bases at J, with 14 bases between the two ends. There are 12 residues in the CDR3. The CDR3 DNA follows: TGTGCCAGCAGTATCGATGCCTTCGGGCAGTATTTT. Translating gives CASSIDAFGQYF.